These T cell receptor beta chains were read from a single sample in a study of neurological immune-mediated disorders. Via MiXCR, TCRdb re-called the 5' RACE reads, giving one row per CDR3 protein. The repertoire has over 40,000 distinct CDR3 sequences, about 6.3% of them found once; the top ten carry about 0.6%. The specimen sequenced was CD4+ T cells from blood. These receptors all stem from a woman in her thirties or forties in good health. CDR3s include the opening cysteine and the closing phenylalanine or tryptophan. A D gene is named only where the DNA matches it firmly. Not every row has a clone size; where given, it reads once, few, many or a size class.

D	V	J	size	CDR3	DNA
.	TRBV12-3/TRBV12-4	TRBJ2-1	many	CASTLGLYNEQFF	TGTGCCAGCACCCTTGGACTGTACAATGAGCAGTTCTTC
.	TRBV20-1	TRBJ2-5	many	CSAEAVTLSEETQYF	TGCAGTGCTGAAGCCGTCACCCTAAGTGAAGAGACCCAGTACTTC
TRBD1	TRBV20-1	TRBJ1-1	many	CSARGQPNTEAFF	TGCAGTGCTAGGGGACAGCCGAACACTGAAGCTTTCTTT
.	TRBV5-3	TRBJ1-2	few	CARSPGRYGYTF	TGTGCCAGAAGCCCGGGGAGGTATGGCTACACCTTC
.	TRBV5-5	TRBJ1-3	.	CASSPVGPGNTIYF	TGTGCCAGCAGCCCGGTGGGTCCTGGAAACACCATATATTTT
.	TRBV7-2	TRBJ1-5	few	CASSLGVRLGVQPQHF	TGTGCCAGCAGCTTAGGAGTACGGCTGGGGGTCCAGCCCCAGCATTTT
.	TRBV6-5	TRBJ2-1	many	CASTRTGNNEQFF	TGTGCCAGCACCAGGACTGGGAACAATGAGCAGTTCTTC
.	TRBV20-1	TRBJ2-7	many	CSASLGVEQYF	TGCAGTGCTAGTTTAGGGGTCGAGCAGTACTTC
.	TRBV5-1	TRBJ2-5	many	CASSYSGEETQYF	TGCGCCAGCAGCTACTCAGGGGAAGAGACCCAGTACTTC
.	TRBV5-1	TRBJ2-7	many	CASRRPGLESYEQYF	TGCGCCAGCAGGAGACCGGGACTCGAGTCCTACGAGCAGTACTTC
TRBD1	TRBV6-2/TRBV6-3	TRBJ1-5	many	CASSRGAQGNQPQHF	TGTGCCAGCAGCAGGGGGGCGCAGGGCAATCAGCCCCAGCATTTT
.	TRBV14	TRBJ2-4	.	CASSQDLGLGKNIQYF	TGTGCCAGCAGCCAAGATTTAGGGTTAGGCAAAAACATTCAGTACTTC
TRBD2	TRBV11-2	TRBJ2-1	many	CASSSPPGLAGVREQFF	TGTGCCAGCAGCTCACCGCCGGGACTAGCGGGAGTACGTGAGCAGTTCTTC